A selection of T cell receptor beta chains follows, all from one sample in a study of regulatory T cells in long-lasting Graves disease. Each CDR3 protein is one row after TCRdb ran MiXCR on the multiplex PCR reads. The table includes approximately 560,000 distinct CDR3 sequences, about 15% detected once. This sample was shared with a second study, whose subject was T cells in Graves' hyperthyroidism and ophthalmopathy.

The sequencing used peripheral blood mononuclear cells (PBMCs), collected at new diagnosis, from a patient treated with antithyroid drugs. The receptors originated from a man younger than 35 with Graves disease. CDR3s include the opening cysteine and the closing phenylalanine or tryptophan. Fields, in order: J gene, V gene, clone size, D gene, CDR3 DNA, CDR3 protein. The D gene is left open where the match is weak. Rows give clone size only sometimes, using once, few, many, or a class for an expanded clone.

TRBJ2-2 | TRBV11-3 | NA | TRBD1 | TGTGCCAGCAGCTTGCTCGGGACAGAGGGCACCGGGGAGCTGTTTTTT | CASSLLGTEGTGELFF
TRBJ2-2 | TRBV5-1 | NA | TRBD1 | TGCGCCAGCAGCCCGCAGGGACAGGGTGTCTCCGGGGAGCTGTTTTTT | CASSPQGQGVSGELFF
TRBJ1-5 | TRBV5-1 | NA | NA | TGCGCCAGCAGCTCCGGGCAGCCCAATCAGCCCCAGCATTTT | CASSSGQPNQPQHF
TRBJ2-1 | TRBV12-3/TRBV12-4 | many | TRBD1 | TGTGCCAGCAGTCAAGGAGGGACAGGCGGCTACAATGAGCAGTTCTTC | CASSQGGTGGYNEQFF
TRBJ2-7 | TRBV2 | many | NA | TGTGCCAGCATTGGCGATAGCTCCTACGAGCAGTACTTC | CASIGDSSYEQYF
TRBJ2-3 | TRBV11-2 | many | NA | TGTGCCAGCAGCCCCCCCCCCACAGATACGCAGTATTTT | CASSPPPTDTQYF
TRBJ1-5 | TRBV6-5 | NA | NA | TGTGCCAGCAGTTATGAACGAAGCAATCAGCCCCAGCATTTT | CASSYERSNQPQHF
TRBJ1-6 | TRBV6-2/TRBV6-3 | few | NA | TGTGCCAGCAGTTACTGGCGAAATAATTCACCCCTCCACTTT | CASSYWRNNSPLHF
TRBJ2-7 | TRBV24-1 | many | TRBD1 | TGTGCCACCAGTGATTTGGGGCCGGGGACAGGGAACCACGAGCAGTACTTC | CATSDLGPGTGNHEQYF
TRBJ2-1 | TRBV7-9 | NA | TRBD2 | TGTGCCAGCAGCTTCAGCGGGAGCTACAATGAGCAGTCCTTC | CASSFSGSYNEQSF
TRBJ2-7 | TRBV20-1 | many | TRBD2 | TGCAGTGCTGCGCGTCTAGCGGGACGGGACGAGCAGTACTTC | CSAARLAGRDEQYF
TRBJ2-3 | TRBV12-3/TRBV12-4 | many | NA | TGTGCCAGCACCCGCATAGGGGGTGACACAGATACGCAGTATTTT | CASTRIGGDTDTQYF
TRBJ2-7 | TRBV3-1 | NA | NA | TGTGCCAGCAGCCTTAGCCGGGACACAAGGACCTACGAGCAGTACTTC | CASSLSRDTRTYEQYF
TRBJ2-3 | TRBV7-3 | many | NA | TGTGCCAGCAGCTTACCTGGGGATACGCAGTATTTT | CASSLPGDTQYF
TRBJ1-5 | TRBV20-1 | NA | NA | TGCAGTGCTAGAGGCCAACAGGGTCCTCTCAATCAGCCCCAGCATTTT | CSARGQQGPLNQPQHF
TRBJ2-3 | TRBV7-9 | NA | TRBD1 | TGTGCCAGCAGCCCGGGACAGGGGTGGACAGATACGCAGTATTTT | CASSPGQGWTDTQYF
TRBJ2-1 | TRBV11-2 | many | NA | TGTGCCAGCAGCCCCACTGATGAGCAGTTCTTC | CASSPTDEQFF
TRBJ2-7 | TRBV12-3/TRBV12-4 | many | NA | TGTGCCAGCAGGGAGAGGACAAATTCCTACGAGCAGTACTTC | CASRERTNSYEQYF
TRBJ1-2 | TRBV29-1 | few | NA | TGCAGCGTTGAGTCCTGGGGCTACACCTTC | CSVESWGYTF
TRBJ1-1 | TRBV7-8 | few | TRBD1 | TGTGCCAGCAGCTCACAGGGGCCGGACACTGAAGCTTTCTTT | CASSSQGPDTEAFF
TRBJ2-3 | TRBV12-5 | few | NA | TGTGCTAGTGGTTTGATGGGACACCAACCCAAGGCGCAGTATTTT | CASGLMGHQPKAQYF
TRBJ1-1 | TRBV2 | many | NA | TGTGCCAGCACCCTCAACAGGGCTAACACTGAAGCTTTCTTT | CASTLNRANTEAFF
TRBJ2-7 | TRBV29-1 | few | NA | TGCAGCGTTGTACCGGCGAGTAGCTCCTACGAGCAGTACTTC | CSVVPASSSYEQYF
TRBJ2-3 | TRBV20-1 | many | NA | TGCAGTGCTAGAGAGGGAGGAAATACGCAGTATTTT | CSAREGGNTQYF
TRBJ1-1 | TRBV20-1 | NA | NA | TGCAGTGCTGGGGACCGGGACACTGAAGCTTTCTTT | CSAGDRDTEAFF
TRBJ2-7 | TRBV2 | many | TRBD1 | TGTGCCAGCACCTACGACAGGGGCTCTCTCGGGGAGCAGTACTTC | CASTYDRGSLGEQYF
TRBJ2-1 | TRBV20-1 | many | TRBD1 | TGCAGTGCCGTTTCCTACAGGGGCGGGTGGCGGTTCTTC | CSAVSYRGGWRFF
TRBJ2-3 | TRBV12-3/TRBV12-4 | many | TRBD2 | TGTGCCAGCAGTGACCGCGGGAGGGCCTGGGATACGCAGTATTTT | CASSDRGRAWDTQYF
TRBJ2-3 | TRBV11-3 | NA | NA | TGTGCCAGCAGCTTCGGGGACTTGGCAGATACGCAGTATTTT | CASSFGDLADTQYF
TRBJ2-3 | TRBV7-3 | many | NA | TGTGCCAGCAGCTTAACTCAACCGGGGGCGGGCACAGATACGCAGTATTTT | CASSLTQPGAGTDTQYF
TRBJ1-5 | TRBV30 | many | TRBD1 | TGTGCCTGGAGGCGACAGGGGGGGACCAATCAGCCCCAGCATTTT | CAWRRQGGTNQPQHF
TRBJ2-7 | TRBV27 | many | TRBD1 | TGTGCCAGCAGTGCCCGGGGACAGGGCGGCTCCGAGCAGTACTTC | CASSARGQGGSEQYF
TRBJ2-1 | TRBV20-1 | NA | TRBD1 | TGCAGTGCTAGAGATAGACAGGGATATCGGAATGAGCAGTTCTTC | CSARDRQGYRNEQFF
TRBJ2-7 | TRBV11-3 | many | TRBD2 | TGTGCCAGCAGCTTACCGGCGGGAGGAGTCTACGAGCAGTACTTC | CASSLPAGGVYEQYF
TRBJ2-7 | TRBV3-1 | many | TRBD1 | TGTGCCAGCAGCCAAGGGGCAGGGGGCTCCTACGAGCAGTACTTC | CASSQGAGGSYEQYF
TRBJ2-7 | TRBV20-1 | many | NA | TGCAGTGCTAGAGATTTAGGAGGGTTAACCTACGAGCAGTACTTC | CSARDLGGLTYEQYF
TRBJ2-1 | TRBV12-3/TRBV12-4 | once | NA | TGTGCCAGCAGTTCGCGAGACTATGAGCAGTTCTTC | CASSSRDYEQFF
TRBJ2-1 | TRBV10-3 | NA | TRBD2 | TGTGCCATCAGTGAACGGACTAGCGGGAGCGAGCGACTAAGGAATGAGCAGTTCTTC | CAISERTSGSERLRNEQFF
TRBJ2-2 | TRBV7-3 | NA | NA | TGTGCCAGCAGCTTAACCTCAGTAGGGGAGTCCGGGGAGCTGTTTTTT | CASSLTSVGESGELFF
TRBJ2-7 | TRBV28 | NA | TRBD2 | TGTGCCAGAAGTCCCCGGGTAGCGGGAGGGGCGTCCCACGAGCAGTACTTC | CARSPRVAGGASHEQYF
TRBJ2-7 | TRBV9 | NA | TRBD1 | TGTGCCAGCAGCGTAGATCAGGGGGCCTCCTACGAGCAGTACTTC | CASSVDQGASYEQYF
TRBJ2-1 | TRBV5-1 | many | TRBD1 | TGCGCCAGCAGTTTTATACAGGGGGGCAACAATGAGCAGTTCTTC | CASSFIQGGNNEQFF
TRBJ2-6 | TRBV2 | few | TRBD1 | TGTGCCAGCAGCCCCGACAGGGCTGGGGCCAACGCCCTGACTTTC | CASSPDRAGANALTF
TRBJ1-5 | TRBV20-1 | many | TRBD1 | TGCAGTGCTAGAGTCGGACAGGACTACAATCAGCCCCAGCATTTT | CSARVGQDYNQPQHF
TRBJ2-7 | TRBV5-1 | few | NA | TGCGCCAGCAGGGGAACTACAGAATCCCGTGACTTC | CASRGTTESRDF
TRBJ2-1 | TRBV20-1 | NA | TRBD1 | TGCAGTGCTGACCGCCGGGACAGGAAACATGAGCAGTTCTTC | CSADRRDRKHEQFF
TRBJ1-1 | TRBV20-1 | NA | NA | TGCAGTGCTCCCCCCCCGCGGGGGCCCTATCTCAACACTGAAGCTTTCTTT | CSAPPPRGPYLNTEAFF
TRBJ2-7 | TRBV5-5 | few | NA | TGTGCCAGCAGCTTGGCCATTACCGGGACACAGTACGAGCAGTACTTC | CASSLAITGTQYEQYF
TRBJ1-1 | TRBV6-2/TRBV6-3 | NA | NA | TGTGCCAGCAGTTACGATCTTGGCAGGAACACTGAAGCTTTCTTT | CASSYDLGRNTEAFF
TRBJ1-6 | TRBV30 | NA | NA | TGTGCCTCCCAAGGACTGGCAGGAGGAAATTCACCCCTCCACTTT | CASQGLAGGNSPLHF
TRBJ2-2 | TRBV29-1 | NA | NA | TGCAGCGTTGAAGAGGAGGGGGCGTACACCGGGGAGCTGTTTTTT | CSVEEEGAYTGELFF
TRBJ2-3 | TRBV4-1 | NA | TRBD2 | TGCGCCAGCAGCCGAAGGGTGGAGAGCGGGACTAGCACAGATACGCAGTATTTT | CASSRRVESGTSTDTQYF
TRBJ2-2 | TRBV30 | many | NA | TGTGCCTGGAGTGTAGGCGGGGAGCTGTTTTTT | CAWSVGGELFF
TRBJ2-1 | TRBV6-2/TRBV6-3 | NA | TRBD2 | TGTGCCAGCAGAACGGGCAGGGGGCGACTAGCGGGAGCGGGGGATGAGCAGTTCTTC | CASRTGRGRLAGAGDEQFF
TRBJ2-1 | TRBV25-1 | NA | NA | TGTGCCAGCAGTGAATCCTGGTCGGGAGCGAACGGACGCGTTTTCTTC | CASSESWSGANGRVFF
TRBJ2-7 | TRBV28 | once | NA | TGTGCCAGCAGTTCCCGGGACAAGACCTACGAGCAGTACTTC | CASSSRDKTYEQYF
TRBJ2-5 | TRBV7-9 | few | NA | TGTGCCAGCAGCCTGGGGGGGCTGGAGACCCAGTACTTC | CASSLGGLETQYF
TRBJ2-1 | TRBV30 | many | TRBD2 | TGTGCCTGGAGTGTACAGCGGGGCAATGAGCAGTTCTTC | CAWSVQRGNEQFF
TRBJ2-7 | TRBV29-1 | NA | TRBD2 | TGCAGCGTGAACCTTGGGACTAGCGCATCCTACGAGCAGTACTTC | CSVNLGTSASYEQYF
TRBJ2-1 | TRBV11-3 | many | TRBD2 | TGTGCCAGCAGCCCCACTACTAGCGGGGTATTTAATGAGCAGTTCTTC | CASSPTTSGVFNEQFF